This passage covers 6 T cell receptor beta chains from one sample sequenced in a study of immune heterogeneity within non-small cell lung tumors. Amplification of TCR beta CDR3 was performed by multiplex PCR with 32 V and 13 J primers. TCRdb recomputed calls from the multiplex PCR reads with MiXCR, one row per CDR3 protein. The data contain about 9,600 distinct CDR3 sequences, under 35% of them singletons. Samples each supplied approximately 0.55 ug of bulk tumor genomic DNA as template. Several far-apart biopsies were taken per primary tumor during surgery. Each patient presented with untreated, newly diagnosed non-small cell lung cancer and received curative surgery. Sequencing was performed on lung tumor tissue. The receptors were sampled from a man aged 55-75 years with non-small cell lung cancer.

This clonotype was counted many times. The gene calls are TRBV5-1 and TRBJ1-1, with D perhaps matching TRBD1 (5 bases). From germline, CDR1 is SGHRS and CDR2 YFSETQ. Trimming removed 2 bases at V and 1 base at J, with 9 bases between. The CDR3 contains 14 residues. The chain's CDR3 is CASSFKGQNTEAFF. CDR3 in DNA: TGCGCCAGCAGCTTTAAAGGACAGAACACTGAAGCTTTCTTT.

This sequence joins TRBV2 and TRBJ2-7; D may be TRBD1 or TRBD2 (7 bases each). CDR1 and CDR2 from the germline V gene are SNHLY and FYNNEI. Trimming pared 2 bases from V and 2 bases from J, leaving 16 bases between. This CDR3 comprises 16 residues. The DNA for the CDR3 is TGTGCCAGCAGTGAATACATCCCAGGGGGGGCCTACGAGCAGTACTTC. Translated: CASSEYIPGGAYEQYF.

This clonotype qualifies as medium-sized. The chain employs TRBV7-9 and TRBJ1-2; D may be TRBD1 (5 bases). V lost 3 bases and J lost 8, with 10 bases in between. The CDR3 has 12 residues. CDR1 is SEHNR, CDR2 FQNEAQ, per germline (reference sequence). The CDR3 region is CASSFTGQGYTF. DNA of the CDR3: TGTGCCAGCAGCTTCACGGGGCAAGGCTACACCTTC.

This clonotype counts as medium-sized. J is TRBJ2-1 and V is TRBV28; D remains ambiguous. The V and J ends lost 2 bases and 0 bases respectively, with 11 bases between them. This CDR3 is built from 16 residues. Germline CDR1 MDHEN, CDR2 SYDVKM. The CDR3 bases are TGTGCCAGCAGTTTACTCGCGTTGAGCTCCTACAATGAGCAGTTCTTC. This translates into CASSLLALSSYNEQFF.

This clonotype was seen repeatedly, ten times or more. The chain joins TRBV7-3 to TRBJ2-2; D is perhaps TRBD1 or TRBD2 (5 bases each). V shed 2 bases and J shed 2 bases, with 15 bases lying between them. CDR1 is SGHTA, CDR2 FQGTGA, per germline. The length of the CDR3 is 17 residues. Written as DNA, the CDR3 is TGTGCCAGCAGCTTACAGGGACGCCCGGGAAACACCGGGGAGCTGTTTTTT. It encodes CASSLQGRPGNTGELFF.

With regard to this clonotype: A much larger clone lies one base from this, so it may be a read error. The chain uses TRBV11-1 and TRBJ2-1; 9 nucleotides align to TRBD2. With 4 bases clipped from V and 2 bases from J, the junction kept 6 bases outside the gene matches. The CDR3 spans 16 residues. The germline CDR1 and CDR2 sequences are SGHAT and FQDESV (reference sequence). CDR3 coding DNA: TGTGCCAGCAGCTCAAGCGGGAGGTCCACCTACAATGAGCAGTTCTTC. It encodes CASSSSGRSTYNEQFF. Drawing the rest from reference TRBV11-1 and TRBJ2-1, the complete variable domain is EAEVAQSPRYKITEKSQAVAFWCDPISGHATLYWYRQILGQGPELLVQFQDESVVDDSQLPKDRFSAERLKGVDSTLKIQPAELGDSAMYLCASSSSGRSTYNEQFFGPGTRLTVL.